This T cell receptor (beta chain) was identified during a study of blood T cell repertoires in COVID-19. Across the study: Samples representing acute and convalescent COVID-19 were sourced from the United States, Italy and Spain. Nucleic acid was either cDNA or gDNA, and it came from T cells, B-cell-depleted T cells, or PBMCs.

Per the study methods: Estimates of nucleated cell counts were drawn from the amplification of reference gene primers. The table came from immunoSEQ multiplex PCR; TCRdb's copy has only in-frame clones and leaves some out. That table is the source of V, J and clone size, and D and trimming were worked out from the DNA. This table has around 130,000 clones, roughly four fifths appearing once. Germline loops: CDR1 SEHNR, CDR2 FQNEAQ (reference sequence). Trimming stripped 2 bases from V and 3 bases from J, with 8 bases between. The CDR3 is 14 amino acids. The sequenced sample consisted of peripheral blood. This sequence originates from a human donor in a cohort sampled during active COVID-19. J is TRBJ2-4 and V is TRBV7-9; the D gene is possibly TRBD2 (5 bases). In DNA form, the CDR3 reads TGTGCCAGCAGCTTATCAGGACTCAAAAACATTCAGTACTTC. The encoded protein is CASSLSGLKNIQYF. Drawing the rest from reference TRBV7-9 and TRBJ2-4, the complete variable domain is DTGVSQNPRHKITKRGQNVTFRCDPISEHNRLYWYRQTLGQGPEFLTYFQNEAQLEKSRLLSDRFSAERPKGSFSTLEIQRTEQGDSAMYLCASSLSGLKNIQYFGAGTRLSVL.